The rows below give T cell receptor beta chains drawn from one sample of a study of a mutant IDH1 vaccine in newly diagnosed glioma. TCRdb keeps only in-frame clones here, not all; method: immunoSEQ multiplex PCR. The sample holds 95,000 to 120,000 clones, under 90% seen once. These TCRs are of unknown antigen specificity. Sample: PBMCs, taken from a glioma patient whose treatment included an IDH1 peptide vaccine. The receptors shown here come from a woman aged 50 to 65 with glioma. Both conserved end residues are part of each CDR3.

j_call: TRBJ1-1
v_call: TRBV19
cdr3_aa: CASRNRVNTEAFF

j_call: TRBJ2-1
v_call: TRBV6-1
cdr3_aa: CASSLQDIGQFF

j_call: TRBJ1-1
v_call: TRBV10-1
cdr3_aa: CASSDRLSRGGTEAFF

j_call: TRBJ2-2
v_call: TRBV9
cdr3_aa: CASSPNWREATGELFF

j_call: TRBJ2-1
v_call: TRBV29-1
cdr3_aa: CSVEGEQGRYGNEQFF

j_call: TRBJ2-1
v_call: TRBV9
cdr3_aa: CASSVGVGSYNEQFF

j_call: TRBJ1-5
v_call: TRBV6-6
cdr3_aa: CASSGTGGRGNQPQHF

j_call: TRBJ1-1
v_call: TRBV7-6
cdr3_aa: CASSLVTAAFF

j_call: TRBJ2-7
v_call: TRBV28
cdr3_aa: CACTAGVKYEQYF

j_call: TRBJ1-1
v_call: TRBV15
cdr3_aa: CATSSGPSGAEAFF